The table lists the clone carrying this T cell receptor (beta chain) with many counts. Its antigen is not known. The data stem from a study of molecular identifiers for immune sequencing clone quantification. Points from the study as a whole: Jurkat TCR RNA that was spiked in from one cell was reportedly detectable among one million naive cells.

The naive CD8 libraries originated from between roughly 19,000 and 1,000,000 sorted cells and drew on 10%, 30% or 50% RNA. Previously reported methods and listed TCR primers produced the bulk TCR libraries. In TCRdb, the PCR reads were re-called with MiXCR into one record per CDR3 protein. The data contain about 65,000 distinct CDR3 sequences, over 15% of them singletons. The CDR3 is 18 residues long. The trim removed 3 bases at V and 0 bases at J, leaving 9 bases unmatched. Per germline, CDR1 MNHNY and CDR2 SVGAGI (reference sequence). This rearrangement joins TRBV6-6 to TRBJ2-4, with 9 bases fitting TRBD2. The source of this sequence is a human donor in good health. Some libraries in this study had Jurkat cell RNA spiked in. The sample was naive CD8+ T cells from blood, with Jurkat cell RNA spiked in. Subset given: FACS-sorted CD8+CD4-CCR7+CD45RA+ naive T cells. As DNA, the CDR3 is TGTGCCAGCAGTTATATGGCTAGCGGGGTCCTAGCCAAAAACATTCAGTACTTC. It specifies CASSYMASGVLAKNIQYF.